This entry is about one TCR beta chain. Its antigen is still unknown. Naivety in CD8+ T cells corresponded to a CD45RO-CCR7+CD27+CD95- phenotype. The CDR3 is 13 amino acids. CDR1 and CDR2 (germline): SEHNR, FQNEAQ (reference sequence). This sample was included in a study of CXCR3-negative and CXCR3-positive naive CD8 T cells. Study-level findings and limits: Naive CXCR3-positive cells had TRB CDR3s more hydrophobic than those of CXCR3-negative naive cells.

Via 5' RACE with UMI labels, TRB cDNA libraries were prepared. One entry per CDR3 protein, without DNA, is what TCRdb gives after re-calling the 5' RACE reads. In all, the sample yields over 150,000 distinct CDR3 sequences. The sequenced material came from naive CXCR3+ CD8+ T cells from blood. Regarding subset: CD45RO-CCR7+CD27+CD95- naive CD8+ T cells expressing CXCR3 (TNR3+). The source is a human donor in good health. Some clones in this sample may be carry-over from other donors' samples. The V gene is TRBV7-9, the J gene TRBJ1-2; TCRdb's assignment of TRBD1 cannot be checked, as there is no DNA. The CDR3 here is CASSFGRNYGYTF. The variable domain in full, completed from reference TRBV7-9 and TRBJ1-2, reads DTGVSQNPRHKITKRGQNVTFRCDPISEHNRLYWYRQTLGQGPEFLTYFQNEAQLEKSRLLSDRFSAERPKGSFSTLEIQRTEQGDSAMYLCASSFGRNYGYTFGSGTRLTVV.